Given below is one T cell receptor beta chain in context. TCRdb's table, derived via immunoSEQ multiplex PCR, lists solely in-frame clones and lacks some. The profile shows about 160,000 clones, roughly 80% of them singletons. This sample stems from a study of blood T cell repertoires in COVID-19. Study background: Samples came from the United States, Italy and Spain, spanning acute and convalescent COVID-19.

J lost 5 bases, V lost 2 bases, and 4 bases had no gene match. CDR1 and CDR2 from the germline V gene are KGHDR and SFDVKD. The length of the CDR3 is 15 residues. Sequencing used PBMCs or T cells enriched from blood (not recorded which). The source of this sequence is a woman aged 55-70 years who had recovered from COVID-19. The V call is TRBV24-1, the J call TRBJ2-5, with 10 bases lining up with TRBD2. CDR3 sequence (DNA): TGTGCCACCAGTGATTCCGGGACTAGCGTGGAGACCCAGTACTTC. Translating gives CATSDSGTSVETQYF.